This T cell receptor beta chain derives from a study of response to subunit inactivated influenza vaccine. This CDR3 comprises 14 residues. CDR1 and CDR2 (germline): SGHRS, YFSETQ. The J segment lost 7 bases and the V segment lost 0 bases, leaving 2 bases of the junction unmatched. TCRdb re-called the RT-PCR reads with MiXCR, one entry per CDR3 protein. In the table there are more than 600,000 distinct CDR3 sequences, roughly 20% of which are singletons. This TCR came from a man aged 45-65 years who received an inactivated influenza vaccine. The rearrangement links TRBV5-1 to TRBJ2-2; 8 nucleotides line up with TRBD1. The material was PBMCs from blood, obtained roughly 5 days after vaccination. The CDR3 DNA reads TGCGCCAGCAGCTTGGACAGGGGGATCGGGGAGCTGTTTTTT. It codes for CASSLDRGIGELFF.